This T cell receptor (beta chain) was obtained from a study of cytomegalovirus exposure and HLA in healthy donors. The germline CDR1 and CDR2 sequences are SGDLS and YYNGEE. The CDR3 loop spans 17 amino acids. J lost 6 bases, V lost 4 bases, and 19 bases had no gene match. In the PCR, 60 Vbeta and 13 Jbeta primers were used. Profiling relied on immunoSEQ multiplex PCR, and the TCRdb table lists in-frame clones only, not all of them. The data contain 100,000 to 150,000 clones, 80% of them singletons. The specimen sequenced was PBMCs. The chain recombines TRBV9 with TRBJ2-7; 7 bases align to TRBD2. The origin of this receptor is a female donor in good health and CMV-seronegative. In nucleotides, the CDR3 is TGTGCCAGCAGCCCATCAACCGGGCGGGAGTTGAGGGGCGAGCAGTACTTC. Encoded protein: CASSPSTGRELRGEQYF.